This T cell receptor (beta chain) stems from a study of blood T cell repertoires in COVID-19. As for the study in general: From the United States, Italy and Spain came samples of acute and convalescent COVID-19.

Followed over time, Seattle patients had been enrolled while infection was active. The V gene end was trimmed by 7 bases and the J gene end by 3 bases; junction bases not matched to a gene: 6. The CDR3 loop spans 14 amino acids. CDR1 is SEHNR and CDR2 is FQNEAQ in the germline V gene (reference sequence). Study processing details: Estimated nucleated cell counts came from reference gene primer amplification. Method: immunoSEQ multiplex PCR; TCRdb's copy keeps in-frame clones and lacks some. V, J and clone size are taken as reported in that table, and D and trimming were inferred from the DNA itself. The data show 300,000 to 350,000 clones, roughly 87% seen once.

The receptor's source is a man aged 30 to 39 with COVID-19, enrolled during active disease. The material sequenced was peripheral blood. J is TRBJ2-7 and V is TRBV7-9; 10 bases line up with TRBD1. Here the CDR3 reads CASTVTGGFYEQYF. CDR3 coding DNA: TGTGCCAGCACCGTGACAGGGGGCTTCTACGAGCAGTACTTC.